This T cell receptor (beta chain) was sequenced during a study of early T cells in non-severe SARS-CoV-2 infection. Study observations and caveats: VDJdb-based matching was biased toward anti-spike CD8 responses and missed private and CD4 specificities.

To note about this clonotype: What it binds is not known.

Unique molecular identifiers were affixed to single, distinct cDNA molecules. TCRdb ran MiXCR on the 5' RACE reads and lists one entry per CDR3 protein. Found here are fewer than 35,000 distinct CDR3 sequences, approximately 9.2% of them singletons; the top ten hold under 15%. J lost 2 bases, V lost 1 base, and 3 bases had no gene match. Germline loops: CDR1 LGHNA, CDR2 YNFKEQ. The CDR3 covers 15 residues. V gene TRBV4-2 combines with J gene TRBJ2-7; 9 bases map to TRBD1. The TCR sequence derives from an adult who was a healthcare worker with PCR-confirmed SARS-CoV-2 infection or an uninfected control (not recorded which). Sequenced sample: whole blood. CDR3 region: CASSQAGQGPYEQYF. DNA for the CDR3: TGTGCCAGCAGCCAAGCCGGACAGGGGCCCTACGAGCAGTACTTC.